The rows below give T cell receptor beta chains drawn from one sample of a study of cytomegalovirus exposure and HLA in healthy donors. Produced via immunoSEQ multiplex PCR; TCRdb's table is partial and in-frame only. The sample has about 250,000 clones; around 78% are singletons. The sample was PBMCs. These receptors were taken from a boy aged 5-17 years in good health and CMV-seronegative. Both conserved end residues are part of each CDR3. A D gene is named only where the DNA matches it firmly. Size tells how often a clone was seen (once, few, many) or the class of an expanded clone, and some rows leave it out.

abundance,j_gene,v_gene,d_gene,CDR3nt,CDR3aa
-,TRBJ1-1,TRBV7-9,-,TGTTCCAGCACCGCCGGGGAGGGGTGGGCTTTCTTT,CSSTAGEGWAFF
-,TRBJ1-1,TRBV6-6,TRBD1,TGTGCCAGCAGAGACTCGGACAGGCCGAACACTGAAGCTTTCTTT,CASRDSDRPNTEAFF
once,TRBJ2-7,TRBV4-2,TRBD2,TGTGCCAGCAGCCAAGATCGGAGCGGGGGGACCTACGAGCAGTACTTC,CASSQDRSGGTYEQYF
-,TRBJ2-1,TRBV5-1,-,TGCGCCAGCAGCTCTTACTTGGTCGGCAATGAGCAGTTCTTC,CASSSYLVGNEQFF
-,TRBJ2-5,TRBV5-1,-,TGCGCCAGCAGCTTTGTTTATGGGGCAGAGACCCAGTACTTC,CASSFVYGAETQYF
-,TRBJ1-1,TRBV25-1,TRBD1,TGTGCCAGCAGTGTCCTGGGTCACAGGGGAACTGAAGCTTTCTTT,CASSVLGHRGTEAFF
-,TRBJ2-5,TRBV6-5,TRBD2,TGTGCCAGCAGCCTTAGCGGGAGTTACCAAGAGACCCAGTACTTC,CASSLSGSYQETQYF
-,TRBJ2-7,TRBV29-1,-,TGCAGCGTTGAAAGCCATCCCTACGAGCAGTACTTC,CSVESHPYEQYF
-,TRBJ2-2,TRBV6-4,TRBD1,TGTGCCAGCAGCGAACAGGGGGCGAACGGGGAGCTGTTTTTT,CASSEQGANGELFF
-,TRBJ2-1,TRBV5-5,-,TGTGCCAGCAGCTTGCGGAACACAGCCTACAATGAGCAGTTCTTC,CASSLRNTAYNEQFF
-,TRBJ1-2,TRBV5-4,TRBD1,TGTGCCAGCAGCTTGGATCCCGGGACAGGGGGCCTAGATGGCTACACCTTC,CASSLDPGTGGLDGYTF
-,TRBJ2-1,TRBV11-2,-,TGTGCCAGCAGCTTTCATCAGCGGCAACACTACAATGAGCAGTTCTTC,CASSFHQRQHYNEQFF
-,TRBJ2-7,TRBV5-4,TRBD1,TGTGCCAGCAGACGGACAGGGGGACCATTCGAGCAGTACTTC,CASRRTGGPFEQYF
-,TRBJ1-2,TRBV11-2,-,TGTGCCAGCAGCTTACTTGTGACAGGCCGCAGTTATGGCTACACCTTC,CASSLLVTGRSYGYTF
-,TRBJ2-5,TRBV25-1,-,TGTGCCAGCAGTGAAGGTCTAGCTGGGGGGCAAGAGACCCAGTACTTC,CASSEGLAGGQETQYF
-,TRBJ2-7,TRBV2,TRBD2,TGTGCCAGCAAATGGACTAGAGAATACGAGCAGTACTTC,CASKWTREYEQYF
-,TRBJ2-1,TRBV7-9,-,TGTGCCAGCAGTCACAGGGTCCGCTCCTACAATGAGCAGTTCTTC,CASSHRVRSYNEQFF
-,TRBJ2-7,TRBV5-4,-,TGTGCCAGCAGCCGTCCCCACTACGAGCAGTACTTC,CASSRPHYEQYF
-,TRBJ2-2,TRBV13,-,TGTGCCAGCAGCCCCCAGGCAGGGCGGACCGGGGAGCTGTTTTTT,CASSPQAGRTGELFF
few,TRBJ1-2,TRBV19,-,TGTGCCAGTAGTACGGCGACAGGTTGCACCTTC,CASSTATGCTF
few,TRBJ1-1,TRBV1,-,TGCACCAGCAGCCAAGATCGCAGGGGGCCTACTGAAGCTTTCTTT,CTSSQDRRGPTEAFF
-,TRBJ2-7,TRBV4-2,TRBD1,TGTGCCAGCAGCCTAAACAGGGGGTCCATGAACGAGCAGTACTTC,CASSLNRGSMNEQYF
-,TRBJ1-5,TRBV5-7,-,TGTGCCAGCAGACCGGGGGGGGGACGAGGACAGCCCCAGCATTTT,CASRPGGGRGQPQHF
once,TRBJ1-1,TRBV7-8,-,TGTGCCAGCAGCTTGGGCCCAGTCGACACTGAAGCTTTCTTT,CASSLGPVDTEAFF
-,TRBJ2-5,TRBV7-2,TRBD2,TGTGCCAGCAGCTGGGCCCCTAGCGGCCAAGAGACCCAGTACTTC,CASSWAPSGQETQYF
-,TRBJ2-7,TRBV10-3,-,TGTGCCATCAGTGAGTACAGGGACTACGAGCAGTACTTC,CAISEYRDYEQYF
-,TRBJ2-6,TRBV5-1,-,TGCGCCAGCAGCAGGGACACTGGCTCTGGGGCCAACGTCCTGACTTTC,CASSRDTGSGANVLTF
-,TRBJ2-2,TRBV30,TRBD2,TGTGCCTGGAGTTCACTAGCGGGAGGGCCCCGGGAGCTGTTTTTT,CAWSSLAGGPRELFF
-,TRBJ1-1,TRBV6-5,-,TGTGCCAGCAGGCCTGGAGTGAGCACTGAAGCTTTCTTT,CASRPGVSTEAFF
-,TRBJ2-2,TRBV4-1,-,TGCGCCAGCAGCCAAGATCTCGGGGGGCTACACACCGGGGAGCTGTTTTTT,CASSQDLGGLHTGELFF
-,TRBJ2-5,TRBV30,-,TGTGCCTGGAGTGTTGGGCAGTATTACCACTTC,CAWSVGQYYHF
-,TRBJ1-4,TRBV19,TRBD1,TGTGCCAGTAGTATGGGGACAGGGGGTGAAAAACTGTTTTTT,CASSMGTGGEKLFF
-,TRBJ2-2,TRBV6-1,TRBD2,TGTGCCAGCAGAGAAATGGGACTAGCGGGGGGAGCGAACACCGGGGAGCTGTTTTTT,CASREMGLAGGANTGELFF
-,TRBJ2-4,TRBV28,TRBD2,TGTGCCATACAATTAGCGGGAGTAGCCAAAAACATTCAGTACTTC,CAIQLAGVAKNIQYF
-,TRBJ2-3,TRBV9,TRBD2,TGTGCCAGCAACCGGATTAGCGGGGGGGCATCAGATACGCAGTATTTT,CASNRISGGASDTQYF
few,TRBJ1-2,TRBV6-5,TRBD1,TGTGCCAGCAGTTCAACAGGGGGCGTCTATGGCTACACCTTC,CASSSTGGVYGYTF
once,TRBJ2-7,TRBV30,TRBD2,TGTGCCTGGACTCCAGCGGGGGGGACTTTTCAGCAGTACTTC,CAWTPAGGTFQQYF
-,TRBJ2-1,TRBV18,TRBD1,TGTGCCAGCTTGGGACAGGGGAATGAGCAGTTCTTC,CASLGQGNEQFF
-,TRBJ2-3,TRBV7-9,TRBD2,TGTGCCAGCAGCTTAAGTACGGGACTAAGGACAGATACGCAGTATTTT,CASSLSTGLRTDTQYF
-,TRBJ1-2,TRBV6-5,TRBD1,TGTGCCAGCAGTTACGTGACAGGGGGCAGTCGTGGCTACACCTTC,CASSYVTGGSRGYTF
once,TRBJ2-3,TRBV14,TRBD2,TGTGCCAGCAGCCAAGTTCGCAGCGGGAGGAAAATTAGCACAGATACGCAGTATTTT,CASSQVRSGRKISTDTQYF